A selection of T cell receptor beta chains follows, all from one sample in a study of blood T cell repertoires in COVID-19. The method was immunoSEQ multiplex PCR; TCRdb's version includes in-frame clones alone and lacks a portion of them. The table shows around 74,000 clones, with 80% to 90% occurring only once. The sample consisted of peripheral blood. The receptors come from a man in his fifties with active COVID-19. Both conserved end residues are part of each CDR3. The D gene is left open where the match is weak. Size is omitted from some rows. Given values are once, few, many or a class for expanded clones.

NA	NA	TRBV6-5	TRBJ2-3	TGTGCCAGCAGTTACCGTCGTTCCACAGATACGCAGTATTTT	CASSYRRSTDTQYF
NA	TRBD2	TRBV28	TRBJ2-2	TGTGCCAGCATCCGGGAGGGCGGGGAGCTGTTTTTT	CASIREGGELFF
NA	NA	TRBV29-1	TRBJ2-7	TGCAGCGTTGATTTGGCGGGACGGCACGAGCAGTACTTC	CSVDLAGRHEQYF
NA	NA	TRBV14	TRBJ1-4	TGTGCCAGCAGCCGGGGACAAGATGAAAAACTGTTTTTT	CASSRGQDEKLFF
once	TRBD1	TRBV5-5	TRBJ2-2	TGTGCCAGCAGCTTTGGACAGGGGAGCACCGGGGAGCTGTTTTTT	CASSFGQGSTGELFF
NA	NA	TRBV30	TRBJ2-3	TGTGCCTGGTGTTACGGGGGGCTTAGCACAGATACGCAGTATTTT	CAWCYGGLSTDTQYF
NA	TRBD1	TRBV30	TRBJ1-1	TGTGCCTGGAGCCGACAGGGTACTGAAGCTTTCTTT	CAWSRQGTEAFF
NA	TRBD1	TRBV5-5	TRBJ2-7	TGTGCCAGCAGCTACCCGGGACAGGGGGTTCACGAGCAGTACTTC	CASSYPGQGVHEQYF
NA	NA	TRBV6-5	TRBJ2-1	TGTGCCAGCGTGGGGCGGCGAGTAGGTAATGAGCAGTTCTTC	CASVGRRVGNEQFF
once	NA	TRBV19	TRBJ1-1	TGTGCCAGTAGCTGGCCCGGCCAGGTGAACACTGAAGCTTTCTTT	CASSWPGQVNTEAFF
NA	NA	TRBV7-8	TRBJ2-7	TGTGCCAGCAGCTTAACTAGCCTTCTAATCTACGAGCAGTACTTC	CASSLTSLLIYEQYF
NA	NA	TRBV21-1	TRBJ2-3	TGTGCCAGCAGCCCAAAGGGAGGGCCTTGCACAGATACGCAGTATTTT	CASSPKGGPCTDTQYF
NA	TRBD1	TRBV25-1	TRBJ1-2	TGTGCCAGCAGTGAATTAGGGGACAGGTACTCTTCCTACACCTTC	CASSELGDRYSSYTF
NA	TRBD1	TRBV5-6	TRBJ1-1	TGTGCCAGCAGTTTCAGGGGGCTGAACACTGAAGCTTTCTTT	CASSFRGLNTEAFF
once	TRBD2	TRBV29-1	TRBJ2-5	TGCAGCGTTGCTCGGTCGGGCGGGGGGCAATTCCAAGAGACCCAGTACTTC	CSVARSGGGQFQETQYF
NA	NA	TRBV10-3	TRBJ2-5	TGTGCCATCAGCCCGGGTCCGAGAGACCAGTACTTC	CAISPGPRDQYF
NA	TRBD1	TRBV7-2	TRBJ1-2	TGTGCCAGCAGCTCGGACAGGGGGCGACATGGCTACACCTTC	CASSSDRGRHGYTF
NA	NA	TRBV2	TRBJ2-7	TGTGCCAGCAGTGCAGGGGGGAACCACGAGCAGTACTTC	CASSAGGNHEQYF
NA	NA	TRBV29-1	TRBJ2-5	TGCAGCGTGCTACTTCCCGGGAGAGGCCAAGAGACCCAGTACTTC	CSVLLPGRGQETQYF
NA	NA	TRBV4-2	TRBJ1-1	TGTGCCAGCAGCCAGCCAACAGGGCAGAACACTGAAGCTTTCTTT	CASSQPTGQNTEAFF
once	TRBD1	TRBV13	TRBJ1-1	TGTGCCAGCAGCTCACCGGGACAGCTGAACACTGAAGCTTTCTTT	CASSSPGQLNTEAFF
NA	TRBD1	TRBV6-1	TRBJ2-5	TGTGCCAGCAGTGAAGGAGTGGGGACAGGGGCAGAGACCCAGTACTTC	CASSEGVGTGAETQYF
NA	NA	TRBV28	TRBJ2-1	TGTGCCAGCAGCCCCCGTCTGACTCGGGTCAATGAGCAGTTCTTC	CASSPRLTRVNEQFF
NA	TRBD2	TRBV9	TRBJ2-1	TGTGCCAGCAGCGCGGGACTAGCGGGGACGTACAATGAGCAGTTCTTC	CASSAGLAGTYNEQFF
NA	NA	TRBV28	TRBJ1-5	TGTGCCAGCAGCCCAGGTGCTTTCGTGGATCAGCCCCAGCATTTT	CASSPGAFVDQPQHF
NA	TRBD1	TRBV18	TRBJ2-1	TGTGCCAGCTCTCCATCTCCGGGACAGGGGGCATACAATGAGCAGTTCTTC	CASSPSPGQGAYNEQFF
NA	TRBD1	TRBV28	TRBJ1-5	TGTGCCAGCAGCTTAGCCTTCAGGACAGGACTGCATCAGCCCCAGCATTTT	CASSLAFRTGLHQPQHF
NA	TRBD1	TRBV18	TRBJ2-7	TGTGCCAGCTCACCATTCATGGGACAGTCTCCCTACGAGCAGTACTTC	CASSPFMGQSPYEQYF
NA	TRBD1	TRBV27	TRBJ1-2	TGTGCCAGCAGTTTATCGGGGACAGCCATCTATGGCTACACCTTC	CASSLSGTAIYGYTF
NA	TRBD1	TRBV5-1	TRBJ1-5	TGCGCCAGCAGCTGGACAGGGACCGACCAGCCCCAGCATTTT	CASSWTGTDQPQHF
once	TRBD2	TRBV9	TRBJ2-3	TGTGCCAGCAGCGTTCACGGGAGGGCCGGGGGAGATACGCAGTATTTT	CASSVHGRAGGDTQYF
NA	NA	TRBV5-5	TRBJ2-7	TGTGCCAGCAGCTTGGCCCTGGGACACGTCTCCTACGAGCAGTACTTC	CASSLALGHVSYEQYF
NA	NA	TRBV11-3	TRBJ2-3	TGTGCCAGCAGCTTAGCCGCCAGGCCCACAGATACGCAGTATTTT	CASSLAARPTDTQYF
once	NA	TRBV10-1	TRBJ1-4	TGCGCCAGCAGTGAGTCGGCCTGGCGGGAGGTAAAACTGTTTTTT	CASSESAWREVKLFF
NA	NA	TRBV11-3	TRBJ2-7	TGTGCCAGCAGCTTAGAAGGCCCAGGGTCCCACGAGCAGTACTTC	CASSLEGPGSHEQYF
NA	TRBD1	TRBV11-2	TRBJ2-5	TGTGCCAGCAGCACCGGACAGGGCAATCAAGAGACCCAGTACTTC	CASSTGQGNQETQYF
once	TRBD2	TRBV7-6	TRBJ2-1	TGTGCCAGCAGCTTAGGGACTAGCGGGTACAATGAGCAGTTCTTC	CASSLGTSGYNEQFF
NA	NA	TRBV6-5	TRBJ1-2	TGTGCCAGCAGTCCTACAGGGACATACCGGGGCTACACCTTC	CASSPTGTYRGYTF
NA	TRBD1	TRBV12-5	TRBJ1-1	TGTGCTAGTGGTGCCGGGACAGGGAACACTGAAGCTTTCTTT	CASGAGTGNTEAFF
NA	NA	TRBV2	TRBJ1-4	TGTGCCAGCGGCTTTCGAGGGTGGGGTGAAAAACTGTTTTTT	CASGFRGWGEKLFF